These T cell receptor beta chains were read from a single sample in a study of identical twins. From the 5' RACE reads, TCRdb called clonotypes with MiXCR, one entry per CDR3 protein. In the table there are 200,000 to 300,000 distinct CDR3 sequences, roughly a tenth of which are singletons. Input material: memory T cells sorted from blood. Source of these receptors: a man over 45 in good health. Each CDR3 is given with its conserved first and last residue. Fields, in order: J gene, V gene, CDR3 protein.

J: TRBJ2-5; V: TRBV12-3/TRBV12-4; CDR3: CASSPGLAGLPLQETQYF
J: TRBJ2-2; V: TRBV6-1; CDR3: CASSAPWGQGNTGELFF
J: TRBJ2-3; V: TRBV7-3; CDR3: CASSPGGLAGAMTDTQYF
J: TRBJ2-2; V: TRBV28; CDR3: CASSHSKGGGSGGELFF
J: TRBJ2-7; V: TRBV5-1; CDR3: CASSLASGLSSYEQYF
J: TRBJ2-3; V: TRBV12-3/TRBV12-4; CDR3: CASSFGQGAADTQYF
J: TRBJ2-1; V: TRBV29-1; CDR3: CSGGGNEQFF
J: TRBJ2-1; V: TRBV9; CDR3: CASSKTGEGYNEQFF
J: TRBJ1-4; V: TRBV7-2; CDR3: CASSPDRVATNEKLFF
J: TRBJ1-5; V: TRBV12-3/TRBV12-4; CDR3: CASSPYLGQPQHF
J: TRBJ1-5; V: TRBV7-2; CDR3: CASSLVGSDQPQHF
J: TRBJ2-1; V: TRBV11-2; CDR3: CASSLVFGQGAYEQFF
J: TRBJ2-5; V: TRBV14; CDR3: CASSPLDGTQYF
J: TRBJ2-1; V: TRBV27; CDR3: CASRLHRGLSYNEQFF
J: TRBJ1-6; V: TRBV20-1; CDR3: CSARDLEDWVNSPLHF
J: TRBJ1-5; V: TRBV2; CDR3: CASSRDLGYNQPQHF
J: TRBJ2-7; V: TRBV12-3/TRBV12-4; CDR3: CASSFMGRTASEQYF
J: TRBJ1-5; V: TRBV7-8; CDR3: CASSLGTGSNQPQHF
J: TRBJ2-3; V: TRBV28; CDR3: CASLSGHTDTQYF
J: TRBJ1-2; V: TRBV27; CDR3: CASSSPLGGYTF
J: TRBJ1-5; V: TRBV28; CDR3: CATDRDSNQPQHF
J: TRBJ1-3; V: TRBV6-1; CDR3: CASSPTGYRGNTIYF
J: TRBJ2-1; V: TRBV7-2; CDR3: CASSSTPGLAGRPSSYNEQFF
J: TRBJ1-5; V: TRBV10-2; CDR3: CASSVVADNQPQHF
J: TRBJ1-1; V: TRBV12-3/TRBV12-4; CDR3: CASSLGTWGRANTEAFF
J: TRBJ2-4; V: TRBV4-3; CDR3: CASSQDRDQDIQYF
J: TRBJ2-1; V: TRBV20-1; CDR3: CSARDLAGDNEQFF